This TCR beta chain was observed in a study of identical twins (dated by TCRdb to the mid-2010s). Turning to the overall study: To test whether fetal clonotypes persist, the study used deep sequencing on TCR alpha and beta repertoires from monozygotic twins, unrelated adults of various ages, and cord blood. Replicate twin experiments were performed at different times using different library preparation protocols to rule out contamination.

The CDR3 sequence holds 13 residues, the cysteine and phenylalanine included. The CDR3 DNA has 39 bases and is translated from base 1. The junction shows trimming of 3 bases on V and 7 bases on J, plus 10 bases between the germline ends. Every donor in the study was a healthy Caucasian. Three pairs of female monozygotic twins, all aged about 18 to 29 years, were included in the twin cohort. Peripheral blood mononuclear cells were used as the source from which RNA for TCR libraries was isolated. The library was generated by 5' RACE. This sample was sequenced with an Illumina HiSeq 2000. A universal primer binding site was introduced by template switching, and a unique molecular identifier was present in the final cDNA, enabling accurate counting of TCR cDNA molecules. First-strand cDNA for TCR alpha and beta chains was synthesized from specific primers in the conserved constant-segment region. To control for contamination, every cDNA library carried two barcodes: a SMART-Mk sample barcode plus Illumina barcodes. Two successive PCR steps introduced TruSeq adapter sequences along with Illumina sample barcodes. Sequencing of the TCR alpha and beta cDNA libraries was done on the Illumina HiSeq platform using custom primers. In the paper's pipeline: Unique molecular identifiers were extracted from raw reads with MiGEC, and CDR3 positions were determined with MiXCR. For each individual, recombination models were inferred using an EM algorithm with the repgenHMM and IGoR tools. Shared clonotype analysis was performed with the tcR package in R, normalizing sharing by the product of cloneset sizes. Out-of-frame nonproductive sequences were analyzed to study raw recombination free of thymic and clonal selection effects. In-frame beta chains were kept once TCRdb had trimmed the public reads at Q25 with fastp and called clones with MiXCR. Each record represents a unique CDR3 protein, reported with the most common genes and DNA among its rows. The V and J calls and clone size are TCRdb's, not the authors'. For this sample there are 700,000 to 950,000 distinct CDR3 sequences; approximately 13% appear just once. 1.5% to 2% of the sample belongs to the ten largest clones.

For this clonotype: Its antigen specificity is not known. Per-base quality was not reported, and no clone a single base away is much larger than it.

The paper as a whole reports these results and caveats: Zero-insertion analyses could be partly confounded by invariant T cells such as MAIT and iNKT, although diverse VJ usage argued against such confounding for most clonotypes. In monozygotic twins, recombination models systematically underestimated out-of-frame TCR alpha sharing, but the models matched the sharing seen between unrelated individuals. Conclusions relied on cross-sectional statistical analysis, since the same donors could not be followed over many years. The excess sharing between twins in beta out-of-frame sequences was weaker because fewer shared sequences reduced the signal-to-noise ratio. Out-of-frame TCR alpha sequences shared between twins showed an excess of low generation-probability sequences compared with coincidental sharing between unrelated individuals. Fewer insertions were carried by abundant cord blood beta clonotypes; a weaker similar trend was observed in young adult naive repertoires, while no such trend was observed in memory repertoires.

The sample was also reused in another study, on yellow fever vaccine responses in identical twins. The second investigation adds: The authors reported that the T cell response to vaccination in identical twins appeared partly convergent and partly personalized. In identical twins, the study followed T cell clones that responded to the vaccine with precision.

The source of this sequence is a woman aged 18-29 years in good health. The sample taken for sequencing was PBMCs. The chain was built from TRBV12-3 or TRBV12-4 and TRBJ2-1; the D gene remains uncertain. CDR3 protein: CASSFYRDNEQFF. The sequence in DNA is TGTGCCAGCAGTTTTTACAGAGATAATGAGCAGTTCTTC.